A single sample gave rise to the 28 T cell receptor beta chains below, sequenced in a study of CD8+CD57+ T cells in acquired aplastic anemia. Profiles of TCR beta VDJ and CDR3 were generated from a genomic DNA template. TCRdb reprocessed the reads with MiXCR, giving one entry per CDR3 protein. The profile shows fewer than 250,000 distinct CDR3 sequences, around 46% of them singletons. Flow cytometry had shown expanded CD8+CD57+ cells in the patients chosen for sequencing. Sequencing used sorted CD4+, CD8+, or CD8+CD57+ T cells (not recorded which) from PBMCs. The receptors shown here come from a human donor with aplastic anemia.

Ten or more counts support this clonotype. The rearrangement links TRBV4-3 to TRBJ2-7; D is undetermined. The CDR3 consists of 14 residues. V dropped 1 base and J dropped 2 bases, with 9 bases sitting between them. CDR1 and CDR2 from the germline V gene are LGHNA and YSLEER. This chain's CDR3 is CASSQGVTPYEQYF. CDR3 bases: TGCGCCAGCAGCCAAGGGGTAACTCCCTACGAGCAGTACTTC.

This clonotype has ten or more counts. The chain has TRBV19 and TRBJ1-6; D is undetermined. The CDR3 sequence is 16 residues long. Per germline, CDR1 LNHDA and CDR2 SQIVND (reference sequence). Trimming stripped 9 bases from V and 0 bases from J, with 15 bases between. CDR3 coding DNA: TGTGCCAGCTGGGAAACTCGGAGCTCCTATAATTCACCCCTCCACTTT. Its translation is CASWETRSSYNSPLHF.

This chain links TRBV2 with TRBJ1-5; D is ambiguous. This CDR3 is 13 amino acids long. Trimming took 6 bases from V and 6 from J, leaving 12 bases between them. Germline V CDR1 and CDR2: SNHLY, FYNNEI. CDR3 residues: CASRPEIRQPQHF. CDR3 DNA sequence: TGTGCCAGCAGGCCGGAGATCCGTCAGCCCCAGCATTTT.

This chain connects TRBV6-5 to TRBJ2-1; perhaps TRBD1 as D (7 bases). The V end was cut by 5 bases, the J end by 3 bases, with 17 bases between. This CDR3 region has 16 residues. In germline, CDR1 is MNHEY, CDR2 SVGAGI. CDR3 sequence: CASSLLLRGVYNEQFF. The CDR3 DNA reads as TGTGCCAGCAGTCTCCTTCTCAGGGGGGTCTACAATGAGCAGTTCTTC.

In this sample, this clonotype turned up many times. This sequence joins TRBV20-1 and TRBJ2-7; D is possibly TRBD2 (7 bases). This CDR3 has 13 amino acids. Germline values: CDR1 DFQATT, CDR2 SNEGSKA (reference sequence). V was trimmed by 6 bases and J by 4 bases, leaving 16 bases between them. CDR3 DNA: TGCAGTGCGCCCAGGGGAGGGAATTACGAGCAGTACTTC. The encoded protein is CSAPRGGNYEQYF.

This clonotype occurred many times. The gene calls are TRBV11-2 and TRBJ2-7; 12 nucleotides line up with TRBD2. This CDR3 is built from 17 residues. Trimming took 2 bases from V and 5 from J; bases not matched to a gene: 10. CDR1 SGHAT and CDR2 FQNNGV come from the germline V gene. Here the CDR3 DNA reads TGTGCCAGCAGCTTAAGTGGACTAGCGGGATCCGTCCACGAGCAGTACTTC. It encodes CASSLSGLAGSVHEQYF.

The chain combines TRBV5-1 with TRBJ1-3, with D hard to call. This CDR3 has 14 amino acids. V was cut by 0 bases and J by 2 bases, with 6 bases left in between. Germline V lookup: CDR1 SGHRS, CDR2 YFSETQ. The CDR3 DNA reads TGCGCCAGCAGCTTGGGACCTACTGGAAACACCATATATTTT. It yields the protein CASSLGPTGNTIYF. Drawing the rest from reference TRBV5-1 and TRBJ1-3, the complete variable domain is KAGVTQTPRYLIKTRGQQVTLSCSPISGHRSVSWYQQTPGQGLQFLFEYFSETQRNKGNFPGRFSGRQFSNSRSEMNVSTLELGDSALYLCASSLGPTGNTIYFGEGSWLTVV.

This clonotype was seen many times. The chain couples TRBV6-5 to TRBJ2-5; 7 bases align to TRBD2. The J segment lost 7 bases and the V segment lost 6 bases, leaving 11 bases of the junction unmatched. The CDR3 is 14 amino acids. The germline gives CDR1 MNHEY, CDR2 SVGAGI. The CDR3 is CASRGGILPGTQYF. The CDR3 DNA sequence: TGTGCCAGCAGGGGGGGGATCCTCCCCGGGACCCAGTACTTC.

About this clonotype: Germline is not matched at one junction end, which may reflect a read error. This chain uses TRBV7-2 with TRBJ1-2; no definite D call. Germline values: CDR1 SGHTA, CDR2 FQGNSA. This CDR3 region has 13 residues. The CDR3 DNA reads TGCGCCAGCAGCCCAGATCGTAACTATGGCTACACCTTC. Protein sequence: CASSPDRNYGYTF.

In this sample, this clonotype turned up a few times. The V call is TRBV29-1, the J call TRBJ2-7; 13 nucleotides agree with TRBD2. The CDR3 consists of 14 residues. Germline loops: CDR1 SQVTM, CDR2 ANQGSEA. V shed 6 bases, J shed 4 bases, and the junction held 6 bases outside the gene matches. The CDR3 nucleotides are TGCAGCGTGCTGGGACTAGCGGGAAGGTACGAGCAGTACTTC. It codes for CSVLGLAGRYEQYF.

The V call is TRBV20-1, the J call TRBJ2-3; D tentatively fits TRBD1 or TRBD2 (5 bases each). V lost 5 bases, J lost 2 bases, and 11 bases lay in between. The CDR3 has 13 residues. Germline assignment: CDR1 DFQATT and CDR2 SNEGSKA (reference sequence). The CDR3 DNA reads as TGCAGTGCTGGGGACCGAATCACAGATACGCAGTATTTT. It specifies CSAGDRITDTQYF.

The chain has TRBV7-2 and TRBJ1-1; perhaps TRBD1 as D (6 bases). Per germline, CDR1 SGHTA and CDR2 FQGNSA. Trimming pared 5 bases from V and 4 bases from J, leaving 11 bases between. The CDR3 length is 13 residues. CDR3: CASSRQEGTEAFF. The CDR3 region has the DNA TGTGCCAGCAGCCGACAGGAAGGCACTGAAGCTTTCTTT.

V usage is TRBV5-8 and J usage is TRBJ2-2, with 8 bases matching TRBD1. The CDR3 extends over 15 amino acids. CDR1 SGHTS and CDR2 YDEGEE come from the germline V gene. The V and J ends lost 4 bases and 2 bases, in that order; junction bases with no gene match: 4. The CDR3 here is CASSPGTGNTGELFF. The CDR3 nucleotides are TGTGCCAGCAGCCCCGGGACAGGAAACACCGGGGAGCTGTTTTTT.

The chain combines TRBV7-8 with TRBJ2-7; TRBD1 might be the D (5 bases). The CDR3 consists of 14 residues. Trimming cost V 4 bases and J 0 bases, with 10 bases left between them. Germline CDR1 and CDR2: SGHVS and FQNEAQ. The CDR3 coding sequence is TGTGCCAGCAGCTATAGGGGTGTCTCCTACGAGCAGTACTTC. Translating it yields CASSYRGVSYEQYF.

This clonotype was counted ten times or more. CDR3 in amino acids: CASGTSGSKDTQYF. CDR3 bases: TGCGCCAGTGGGACTAGCGGGAGTAAAGATACGCAGTATTTT. The chain links TRBV10-2 to TRBJ2-3; 14 positions agree with TRBD2. Germline CDR1 and CDR2: WSHSY and SAAADI. The CDR3 runs to 14 residues. Trimming cost V 9 bases and J 5 bases; bases outside gene matches: 4.

This rearrangement joins TRBV6-4 to TRBJ2-3; TRBD2 matches at 8 bases. Germline V gives CDR1 MRHNA, CDR2 SNTAGT. With V trimmed by 5 bases and J by 4 bases, 5 bases remained unmatched. The CDR3 runs to 14 residues. CDR3 sequence: CASSTGLGADTQYF. The DNA of the CDR3 is TGTGCCAGCAGTACGGGACTAGGGGCAGATACGCAGTATTTT.

This clonotype was counted many times. V and J are TRBV12-3 or TRBV12-4 and TRBJ1-1; D is perhaps TRBD1 (5 bases). CDR3 length equals 13 residues. With 4 bases removed from V and 2 bases from J, the gap between germline ends came to 8 bases. For the CDR3, the DNA is TGTGCCAGCAGTTATCAGGGTAACACTGAAGCTTTCTTT. Translation: CASSYQGNTEAFF.

Concerning this clonotype itself: This may arise from a read error, as a much more abundant clone is one base away. The rearrangement joins TRBV5-1 to TRBJ2-7, with 10 nucleotides matching TRBD2. This CDR3 is built from 16 residues. The ends lost 7 bases at V and 3 bases at J; junction bases unmatched: 13. The germline V gene encodes CDR1 SGHRS and CDR2 YFSETQ. The CDR3 DNA is TGCGCCAGCCGCCTCCCCACTAGCGGGGAGGTCTACGAGCAGTACTTC. It yields the protein CASRLPTSGEVYEQYF.

With regard to this clonotype: With a much larger clone just one base away, this may be a read error. The rearrangement joins TRBV7-9 to TRBJ2-1, with 15 nucleotides matching TRBD2. The length of the CDR3 is 17 residues. The germline CDR1 and CDR2 sequences are SEHNR and FQNEAQ (reference sequence). In DNA, the CDR3 is TGTGCCAGCAGCCCTCGGACTAGCGGGAGGGCCTTCAATGAGCCGTTCTTC. Amino acid sequence: CASSPRTSGRAFNEPFF.

This clonotype has at least ten counts. In DNA, the CDR3 is TGCGCCAGCAGTGAGACCCTAGGGGTGTCCCAAGAGACCCAGTACTTC. Translation: CASSETLGVSQETQYF. The chain joins TRBV10-1 to TRBJ2-5, with D possibly being TRBD1 (5 bases). CDR3 size: 16 residues. The ends were cut back, 2 bases at V and 1 base at J, with 14 bases in the middle. Germline V gene lookup returns CDR1 WNHNN and CDR2 SYGVQD (reference sequence).

This sequence joins TRBV28 and TRBJ1-5, with D uncertain. CDR3 length: 14 amino acids. Germline-derived CDR1 and CDR2 are MDHEN and SYDVKM. Trimming left V 2 bases short and J 6 bases short, with 11 bases between. The chain's CDR3 is CASSLAWHVQPQHF. The CDR3 region has the DNA TGTGCCAGCAGTTTAGCCTGGCATGTTCAGCCCCAGCATTTT. Full variable domain (rest looked up from reference TRBV28 and TRBJ1-5): DVKVTQSSRYLVKRTGEKVFLECVQDMDHENMFWYRQDPGLGLRLIYFSYDVKMKEKGDIPEGYSVSREKKERFSLILESASTNQTSMYLCASSLAWHVQPQHFGDGTRLSIL.

As concerns this clonotype: A much larger clone differs from this one at a single base, so this may be a read error. The gene calls are TRBV4-1 and TRBJ2-5; D possibly matches TRBD1 or TRBD2 (5 bases each). This CDR3 is built from 15 residues. Per the germline V gene, CDR1 is MGHRA and CDR2 is YSYEKL. V was cut by 1 base and J by 2 bases, with 11 bases left in between. CDR3 DNA: TGCGCCAGCAGCCAAGTTAAAGGGGAGCAAGAGACCCAGTACTTC. It codes for CASSQVKGEQETQYF.

This clonotype was observed once. The V gene is TRBV12-3 or TRBV12-4, the J gene TRBJ2-7, with D maybe TRBD2 (6 bases). Between the trimmed V and J ends, which lost 5 bases and 4 bases, there was a span of 18 bases. The CDR3 runs 15 residues. The CDR3 loop is CASSPWGGATYEQYF. CDR3 bases: TGTGCCAGCAGTCCTTGGGGCGGGGCGACTTACGAGCAGTACTTC.

The chain combines TRBV27 with TRBJ2-5; D perhaps matches TRBD1 (6 bases). The germline V gene has CDR1 MNHEY and CDR2 SMNVEV (reference sequence). The CDR3 loop spans 15 amino acids. The ends were cut back, 2 bases at V and 5 bases at J, with 15 bases in the middle. The CDR3 loop reads CASSLRGNYEETQYF. In DNA form, the CDR3 reads TGTGCCAGCAGTTTAAGGGGGAACTACGAGGAGACCCAGTACTTC.

This clonotype was observed a single time. The rearrangement uses TRBV7-8 and TRBJ2-5; 12 bases match TRBD2. Germline assignment: CDR1 SGHVS and CDR2 FQNEAQ. The CDR3 spans 16 residues. V lost 4 bases to trimming and J lost 5 bases; unmatched junction nucleotides: 8. CDR3 residues: CASSSILAGGGETQYF. The CDR3 nucleotides are TGTGCCAGCAGCTCGATACTAGCGGGGGGTGGGGAGACCCAGTACTTC.

The rearrangement uses TRBV27 and TRBJ2-3; 8 nucleotides line up with TRBD2. CDR3 length: 15 amino acids. The V and J ends lost 2 bases and 5 bases, in that order; junction bases with no gene match: 6. The germline CDR1 and CDR2 sequences are MNHEY and SMNVEV (reference sequence). For the CDR3, the DNA is TGTGCCAGCAGTTTAATAGCGGGGCCCCGAGATACGCAGTATTTT. As protein: CASSLIAGPRDTQYF.

This clonotype was counted only a few times. The chain links TRBV2 to TRBJ2-7, with 11 positions matching TRBD1. CDR1 and CDR2 from the germline V gene are SNHLY and FYNNEI. Trimming took 8 bases from V and 5 from J; bases not matched to a gene: 5. The CDR3 contains 13 residues. The CDR3 spells CASVGQGVDEQYF. CDR3 DNA sequence: TGTGCCAGCGTGGGACAGGGGGTTGACGAGCAGTACTTC.

This chain joins TRBV4-3 and TRBJ2-7, with TRBD2 identical over 8 bases. The V segment lost 0 bases and the J segment 0 bases; nucleotides outside the gene matches: 4. CDR3 size: 16 residues. Germline V gene lookup returns CDR1 LGHNA and CDR2 YSLEER. The CDR3 reads CASSQDPRGDSYEQYF. CDR3 sequence (DNA): TGCGCCAGCAGCCAAGACCCGCGGGGGGACTCCTACGAGCAGTACTTC.